This T cell receptor beta chain was sequenced for a study of glioma-infiltrating T cells. On the study more broadly: WHO grade II oligodendrogliomas or astrocytomas, plus non-recurrent WHO grade IV glioblastomas, were sampled. Broader study findings: Tissue-blood divergence was below expectation in non-neoplastic patients, above in gliomas. Signature shared blood CDR3 motifs were enriched in low-divergence and depleted in high-divergence patients.

Amplification of TCR alpha and beta CDR3 regions from RNA used iRepertoire nested multiplex PCR. Input was 100-400 ng of tissue mRNA or PBMC total RNA. TCRdb recomputed calls from the multiplex PCR reads with MiXCR, one row per CDR3 protein. This table has roughly 350,000 distinct CDR3 sequences, roughly two fifths appearing once. This CDR3 is built from 16 residues. The junction had 6 bases not matched to a gene; V was cut back by 6 bases and J by 6 bases. Germline loops: CDR1 MNHEY, CDR2 SMNVEV (reference sequence). This clonotype was found many times. Its specificity is not known. Sequencing input: glioma tissue, nonneoplastic brain tissue, or PBMCs (not recorded which). This receptor was taken from a human donor with low-grade glioma or glioblastoma, undergoing nonglioma brain surgery, or in good health (not recorded which). The V gene is TRBV27, the J gene TRBJ2-3, with 16 positions matching TRBD2. The CDR3 here is CASSPGTSGRADTQYF. The CDR3 DNA reads as TGTGCCAGCAGCCCCGGGACTAGCGGGAGGGCCGATACGCAGTATTTT.